The 22 T cell receptor beta chains below were found in one sample sequenced in a study of CD8 T cells in ankylosing spondylitis. MiXCR, run by TCRdb on the 5' RACE reads, gives a single entry per CDR3 protein. Of 290,000 or so distinct CDR3 sequences listed, under 25% are singletons. Sequenced sample: blood, either unsorted or a sorted T cell fraction (not recorded which). These receptors all stem from a female donor with ankylosing spondylitis or in good health (not recorded which).

With regard to this clonotype: A read error is likely, as this CDR3 ends without the conserved phenylalanine or tryptophan. The chain joins TRBV7-2 to TRBJ1-6; 8 positions agree with TRBD1. The length of the CDR3 is 15 residues. After removal of 1 base from V and 10 bases from J, the junction contained 6 bases not matched to a gene. Germline V gene data show CDR1 as SGHTA and CDR2 as FQGNSA. The CDR3 region has the DNA TGTGCCAGCAGCTTAGATCAGGGGGCAGGATCACCCCTCCACCTT. It is translated as CASSLDQGAGSPLHL.

This clonotype showed up just a few times. The rearrangement links TRBV20-1 to TRBJ2-2, with TRBD2 identical over 10 bases. Per germline, CDR1 DFQATT and CDR2 SNEGSKA (reference sequence). CDR3 length: 14 residues. With 7 bases clipped from V and 4 bases from J, the junction kept 6 bases outside the gene matches. The CDR3 loop is CSVPTSGFTGELFF. The DNA of the CDR3 is TGCAGTGTGCCGACTAGCGGGTTCACCGGGGAGCTGTTTTTT.

This clonotype has a handful of counts. This chain joins TRBV18 and TRBJ2-3; a weak D match, TRBD2 (6 bases). There are 14 residues in the CDR3. Trimming removed 3 bases at V and 2 bases at J, with 9 bases between. Germline V gene data show CDR1 as KGHSH and CDR2 as LQKENI. CDR3 coding DNA: TGTGCCAGCTCACCTAGCGGCGACACAGATACGCAGTATTTT. It yields the protein CASSPSGDTDTQYF.

The chain joins TRBV7-2 to TRBJ2-7, with D tentatively TRBD2 (6 bases). Germline loops: CDR1 SGHTA, CDR2 FQGNSA. The V and J ends lost 3 bases and 0 bases respectively, with 9 bases between them. This CDR3 has 14 residues. The CDR3 region has the DNA TGTGCCAGCAGCTTGGAGGGCCTCTCCTACGAGCAGTACTTC. Translation: CASSLEGLSYEQYF. The variable domain in full, completed from reference TRBV7-2 and TRBJ2-7, reads GAGVSQSPSNKVTEKGKDVELRCDPISGHTALYWYRQSLGQGLEFLIYFQGNSAPDKSGLPSDRFSAERTGGSVSTLTIQRTQQEDSAVYLCASSLEGLSYEQYFGPGTRLTVT.

The CDR3 here is CASSLGQGEGNEQFF. CDR3 DNA: TGTGCCAGCAGCTTAGGGCAGGGGGAGGGCAATGAGCAGTTCTTC. The V gene is TRBV7-2, the J gene TRBJ2-1; D may match TRBD1 or TRBD2 (7 bases each). This CDR3 region has 15 residues. V gave up 1 base and J gave up 6 bases, with 13 bases separating them. From germline, CDR1 is SGHTA and CDR2 FQGNSA.

This clonotype came up many times. The chain employs TRBV20-1 and TRBJ2-1; D uncertain. V was clipped by 5 bases and J by 4 bases, with 9 bases between them. This CDR3 is built from 12 residues. Germline assignment: CDR1 DFQATT and CDR2 SNEGSKA (reference sequence). The CDR3 bases are TGCAGTGCTCCTCCCCTGTACAATGAGCAGTTCTTC. This encodes CSAPPLYNEQFF.

This clonotype was detected once. V is TRBV5-1 and J is TRBJ2-1; 12 bases match TRBD2. The CDR3 is made up of 16 amino acids. Germline CDR1 SGHRS, CDR2 YFSETQ. After removal of 4 bases from V and 6 bases from J, the junction contained 8 bases not matched to a gene. CDR3 region: CASSGRLAGAGNEQFF. CDR3 sequence (DNA): TGCGCCAGCAGCGGCAGACTAGCGGGAGCCGGCAATGAGCAGTTCTTC. Variable domain in full (rest from reference TRBV5-1 and TRBJ2-1): KAGVTQTPRYLIKTRGQQVTLSCSPISGHRSVSWYQQTPGQGLQFLFEYFSETQRNKGNFPGRFSGRQFSNSRSEMNVSTLELGDSALYLCASSGRLAGAGNEQFFGPGTRLTVL.

The chain is built from TRBV19 and TRBJ2-3; D might be TRBD1 or TRBD2, each matching 6 bases. The CDR3 sequence is 15 residues long. The V end lost 5 bases, the J end lost 3 bases, and 15 bases lay between the germline ends. Germline loops: CDR1 LNHDA, CDR2 SQIVND (reference sequence). Here the CDR3 reads CASSGGTWITDTQYF. DNA for the CDR3: TGTGCCAGTAGTGGGGGGACATGGATAACAGATACGCAGTATTTT.

V usage is TRBV4-3 and J usage is TRBJ1-2; a possible D gene is TRBD1 (5 bases). Germline V gene lookup returns CDR1 LGHNA and CDR2 YSLEER. Trimming left V 0 bases short and J 4 bases short, with 9 bases between. The CDR3 length is 14 residues. The CDR3 DNA follows: TGCGCCAGCAGCCAAGAACGACAGTCCTATGGCTACACCTTC. Protein product: CASSQERQSYGYTF.

The rearrangement links TRBV7-8 to TRBJ1-2, with TRBD1 matching 7 bases. Looked up from germline, CDR1 is SGHVS and CDR2 is FQNEAQ. The J segment lost 4 bases and the V segment lost 5 bases, leaving 10 bases of the junction unmatched. This CDR3 is 15 amino acids long. CDR3 sequence reads: CASSRGTGQFYGYTF. The CDR3 nucleotides read TGTGCCAGCAGCCGCGGGACGGGACAGTTCTATGGCTACACCTTC.

This clonotype has more than one count but fewer than ten. The chain employs TRBV6-1 and TRBJ1-1; a weak D match, TRBD1 (6 bases). The V end lost 7 bases, the J end lost 6 bases, and 15 bases lay between the germline ends. CDR3 size: 13 residues. Germline CDR1 and CDR2: MNHNS and SASEGT. CDR3 DNA sequence: TGTGCCAGCAACGGACAGAGGGGGGCTGAAGCTTTCTTT. Protein: CASNGQRGAEAFF.

The table lists this clonotype with a few counts. This sequence joins TRBV5-6 and TRBJ2-7, with unresolved D. V lost 0 bases to trimming and J lost 7 bases, with 11 bases between them. The germline gives CDR1 SGHDT, CDR2 YYEEEE. This CDR3 contains 13 residues. The CDR3 DNA is TGTGCCAGCAGCTTGGGGGTCAGCGATGAGCAGTACTTC. It encodes CASSLGVSDEQYF.

The V and J genes are TRBV24-1 and TRBJ1-2; D is uncertain. V was pared by 3 bases and J by 0 bases, with 10 bases between. The length of the CDR3 is 15 residues. Germline-derived CDR1 and CDR2 are KGHDR and SFDVKD. CDR3 residues: CATSDAVSANYGYTF. CDR3 DNA sequence: TGTGCCACCAGTGATGCCGTTTCTGCTAACTATGGCTACACCTTC.

This clonotype was counted ten times or more. V and J are TRBV20-1 and TRBJ2-7; maybe TRBD1 (6 bases). The V gene lost 6 bases and the J gene lost 0 bases, with 15 bases spanning the gap. Germline CDR1 and CDR2: DFQATT and SNEGSKA (reference sequence). The CDR3 is 14 amino acids. CDR3 region: CSAPRTESSYEQYF. The CDR3 DNA sequence: TGCAGTGCCCCCCGGACAGAGAGCTCCTACGAGCAGTACTTC.

This clonotype was found a few times. The J gene is TRBJ1-3, the V gene TRBV12-3 or TRBV12-4; unclear D gene. Trimming shortened V by 4 bases and J by 2 bases, and 9 bases separated the two germline ends. The CDR3 runs to 14 residues. This chain's CDR3 is CASSWRDTGNTIYF. In nucleotides, the CDR3 is TGTGCCAGCAGTTGGAGGGATACTGGAAACACCATATATTTT.

The rearrangement joins TRBV28 to TRBJ1-2; D gene unclear. Germline-derived CDR1 and CDR2 are MDHEN and SYDVKM. CDR3 length: 11 residues. Between the trimmed V and J ends, which lost 7 bases and 4 bases, there was a span of 7 bases. The CDR3 here is CASTGFYGYTF. The CDR3 nucleotides are TGTGCCAGCACAGGTTTCTATGGCTACACCTTC.

This chain connects TRBV20-1 to TRBJ1-4; D unclear. The germline V and J ends were trimmed by 3 bases and 3 bases, with 11 bases remaining between them. Germline V gene data show CDR1 as DFQATT and CDR2 as SNEGSKA (reference sequence). The CDR3 extends over 14 amino acids. DNA of the CDR3: TGCAGTGCTAGTGGGGAGGGAGCTAATGAAAAACTGTTTTTT. This encodes CSASGEGANEKLFF.

There are a few counts of this clonotype. This chain uses TRBV6-5 with TRBJ2-7; TRBD2 matches at 9 bases. Germline loops: CDR1 MNHEY, CDR2 SVGAGI. The trim removed 4 bases at V and 2 bases at J, leaving 3 bases unmatched. The CDR3 extends over 14 amino acids. The DNA for the CDR3 is TGTGCCAGCAGTTTTAGCGGGGGAACCTACGAGCAGTACTTC. Translation gives CASSFSGGTYEQYF.

This clonotype occurred a few times. The chain employs TRBV7-9 and TRBJ2-3; TRBD1 matches 7 bases. This CDR3 has 15 amino acids. After removal of 3 bases from V and 2 bases from J, the junction contained 5 bases not matched to a gene. Germline values: CDR1 SEHNR, CDR2 FQNEAQ (reference sequence). The CDR3: CASSLGTVPTDTQYF. As DNA, the CDR3 is TGTGCCAGCAGCTTGGGGACAGTTCCCACAGATACGCAGTATTTT.

This clonotype occurred many times. This chain connects TRBV12-3 or TRBV12-4 to TRBJ1-6, with 8 bases lining up with TRBD1. The V gene end was trimmed by 0 bases and the J gene end by 7 bases; junction bases not matched to a gene: 2. The CDR3 loop spans 15 amino acids. The CDR3 sequence: CASSLATGANSPLHF. As DNA, the CDR3 is TGTGCCAGCAGTTTAGCGACAGGGGCGAATTCACCCCTCCACTTT.

This chain joins TRBV6-2 or TRBV6-3 and TRBJ1-2, with D uncertain. Germline V gene data show CDR1 as MNHEY and CDR2 as SVGEGT. The CDR3 is 12 amino acids. V lost 10 bases, J lost 1 base, and 10 bases lay in between. The DNA for the CDR3 is TGTGCCACCTCGGAGGGTAACTATGGCTACACCTTC. Encoded protein: CATSEGNYGYTF.

This clonotype was observed a handful of times. V is TRBV7-2 and J is TRBJ2-3, with D tentatively TRBD2 (6 bases). CDR1 SGHTA and CDR2 FQGNSA come from the germline V gene. The CDR3 is 16 amino acids. V was clipped by 4 bases and J by 2 bases, with 16 bases between them. CDR3 sequence reads: CASSSSVGLPTDTQYF. The CDR3 nucleotides are TGTGCCAGCAGCTCATCAGTGGGACTCCCCACAGATACGCAGTATTTT.